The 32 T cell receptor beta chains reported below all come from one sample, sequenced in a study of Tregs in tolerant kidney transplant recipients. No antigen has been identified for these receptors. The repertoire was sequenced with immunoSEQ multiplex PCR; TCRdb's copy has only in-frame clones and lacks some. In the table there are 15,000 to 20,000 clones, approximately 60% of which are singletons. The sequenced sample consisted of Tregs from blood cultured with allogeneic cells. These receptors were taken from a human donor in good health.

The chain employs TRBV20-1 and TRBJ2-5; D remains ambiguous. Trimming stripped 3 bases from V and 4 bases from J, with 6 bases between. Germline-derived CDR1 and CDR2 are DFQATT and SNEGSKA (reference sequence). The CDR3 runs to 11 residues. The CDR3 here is CSASLIETQYF. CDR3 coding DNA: TGCAGTGCTAGTTTGATAGAGACCCAGTACTTC.

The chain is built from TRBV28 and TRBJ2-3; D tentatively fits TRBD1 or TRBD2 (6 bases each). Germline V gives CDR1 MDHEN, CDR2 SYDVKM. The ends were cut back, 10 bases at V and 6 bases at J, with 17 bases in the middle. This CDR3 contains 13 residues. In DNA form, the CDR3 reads TGTGCCACACAACCGGGGGCAGAGGATACGCAGTATTTT. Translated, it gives CATQPGAEDTQYF.

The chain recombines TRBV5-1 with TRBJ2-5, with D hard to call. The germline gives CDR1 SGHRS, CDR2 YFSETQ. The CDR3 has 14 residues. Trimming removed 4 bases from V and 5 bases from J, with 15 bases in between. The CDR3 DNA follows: TGCGCCAGCAGCCACCCCGGTTCTCGGGAGACCCAGTACTTC. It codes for CASSHPGSRETQYF.

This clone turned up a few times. The CDR3 sequence is CASSFGSDGTDTQYF. The CDR3 nucleotides read TGTGCCAGCAGCTTTGGGAGCGACGGCACAGATACGCAGTATTTT. The rearrangement joins TRBV5-6 to TRBJ2-3; possible D gene TRBD2, 5 bases. This CDR3 contains 15 residues. Trimming cost V 2 bases and J 1 base, with 11 bases left between them. From germline, CDR1 is SGHDT and CDR2 YYEEEE.

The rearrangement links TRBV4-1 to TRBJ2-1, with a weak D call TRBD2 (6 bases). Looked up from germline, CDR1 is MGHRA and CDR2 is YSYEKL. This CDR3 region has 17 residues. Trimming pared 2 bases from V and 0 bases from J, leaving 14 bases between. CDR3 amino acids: CASSQFLRESSYNEQFF. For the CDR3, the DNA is TGCGCCAGCAGCCAATTTTTGCGGGAAAGCTCCTACAATGAGCAGTTCTTC.

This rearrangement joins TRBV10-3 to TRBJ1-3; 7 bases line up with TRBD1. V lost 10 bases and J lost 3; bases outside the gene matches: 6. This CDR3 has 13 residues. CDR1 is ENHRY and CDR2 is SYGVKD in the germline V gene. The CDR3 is CATLDRVGNTIYF. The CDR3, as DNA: TGTGCCACGTTAGACAGGGTTGGAAACACCATATATTTT.

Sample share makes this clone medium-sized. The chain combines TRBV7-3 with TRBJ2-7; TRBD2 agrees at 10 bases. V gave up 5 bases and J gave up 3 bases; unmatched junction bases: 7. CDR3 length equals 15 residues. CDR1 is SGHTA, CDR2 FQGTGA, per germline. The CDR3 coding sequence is TGTGCCAGCAGCCTACCGGGACTAGCGCGCTACGAGCAGTACTTC. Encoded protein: CASSLPGLARYEQYF.

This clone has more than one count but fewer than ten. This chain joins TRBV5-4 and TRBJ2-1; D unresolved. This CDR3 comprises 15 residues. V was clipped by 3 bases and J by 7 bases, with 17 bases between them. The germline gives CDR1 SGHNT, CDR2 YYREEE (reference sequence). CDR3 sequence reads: CASSSIGRHRNEQFF. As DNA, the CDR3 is TGTGCCAGCAGCTCTATAGGGCGTCATCGTAATGAGCAGTTCTTC.

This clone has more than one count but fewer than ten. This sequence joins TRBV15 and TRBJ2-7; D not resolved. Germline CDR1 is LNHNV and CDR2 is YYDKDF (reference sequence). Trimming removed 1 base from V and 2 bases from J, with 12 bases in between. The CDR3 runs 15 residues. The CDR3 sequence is CATSRGVGVTYEQYF. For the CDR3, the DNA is TGTGCCACCAGCAGAGGGGTCGGTGTTACCTACGAGCAGTACTTC.

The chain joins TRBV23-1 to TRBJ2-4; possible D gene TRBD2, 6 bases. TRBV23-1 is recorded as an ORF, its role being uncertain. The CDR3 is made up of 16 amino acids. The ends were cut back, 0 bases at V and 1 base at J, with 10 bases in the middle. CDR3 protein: CASSQSPAGAKNIQYF. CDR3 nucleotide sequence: TGCGCCAGCAGTCAATCTCCGGCGGGGGCCAAAAACATTCAGTACTTC.

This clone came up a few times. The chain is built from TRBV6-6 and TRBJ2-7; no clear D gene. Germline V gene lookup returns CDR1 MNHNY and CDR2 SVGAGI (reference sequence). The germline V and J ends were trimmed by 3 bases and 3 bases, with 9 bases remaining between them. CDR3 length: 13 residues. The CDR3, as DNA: TGTGCCAGCAGTTATCATGACGGCTACGAGCAGTACTTC. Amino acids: CASSYHDGYEQYF.

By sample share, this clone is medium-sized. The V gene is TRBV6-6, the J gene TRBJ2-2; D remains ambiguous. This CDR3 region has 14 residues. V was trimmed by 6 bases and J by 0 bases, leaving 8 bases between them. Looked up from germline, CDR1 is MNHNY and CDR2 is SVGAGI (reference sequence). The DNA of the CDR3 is TGTGCCAGCAGGCCCTTTTCGAACACCGGGGAGCTGTTTTTT. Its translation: CASRPFSNTGELFF.

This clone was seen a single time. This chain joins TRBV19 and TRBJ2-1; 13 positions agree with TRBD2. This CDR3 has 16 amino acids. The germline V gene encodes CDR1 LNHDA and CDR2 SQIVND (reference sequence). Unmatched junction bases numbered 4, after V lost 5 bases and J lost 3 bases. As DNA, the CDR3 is TGTGCCAGTAGTGCGGGGACTAGCGGGAACTACAATGAGCAGTTCTTC. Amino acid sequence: CASSAGTSGNYNEQFF.

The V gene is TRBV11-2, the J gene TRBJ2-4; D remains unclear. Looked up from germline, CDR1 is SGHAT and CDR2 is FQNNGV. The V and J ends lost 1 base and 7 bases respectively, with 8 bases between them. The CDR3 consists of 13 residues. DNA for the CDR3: TGTGCCAGCAGCTTAGGGCACCAGAACATTCAGTACTTC. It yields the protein CASSLGHQNIQYF.

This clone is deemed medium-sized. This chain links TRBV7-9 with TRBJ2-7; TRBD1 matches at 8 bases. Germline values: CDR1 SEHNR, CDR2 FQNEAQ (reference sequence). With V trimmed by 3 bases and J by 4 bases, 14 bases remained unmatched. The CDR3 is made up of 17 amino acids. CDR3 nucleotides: TGTGCCAGCAGCTTCGACAGGGGCCCCAATAAGGGATACGAGCAGTACTTC. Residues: CASSFDRGPNKGYEQYF.

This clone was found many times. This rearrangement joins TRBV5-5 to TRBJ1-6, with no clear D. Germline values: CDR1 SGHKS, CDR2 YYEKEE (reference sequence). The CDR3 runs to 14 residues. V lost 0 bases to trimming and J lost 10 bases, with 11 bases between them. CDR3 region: CASSLGGLRSPLHF. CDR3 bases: TGTGCCAGCAGCTTGGGAGGGCTAAGGTCACCCCTCCACTTT. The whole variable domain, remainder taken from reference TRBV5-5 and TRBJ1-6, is DAGVTQSPTHLIKTRGQQVTLRCSPISGHKSVSWYQQVLGQGPQFIFQYYEKEERGRGNFPDRFSARQFPNYSSELNVNALLLGDSALYLCASSLGGLRSPLHFGNGTRLTVT.

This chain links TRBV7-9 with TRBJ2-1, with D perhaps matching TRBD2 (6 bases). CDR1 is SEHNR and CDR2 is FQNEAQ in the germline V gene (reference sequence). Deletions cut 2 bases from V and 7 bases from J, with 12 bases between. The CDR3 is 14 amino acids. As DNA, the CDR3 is TGTGCCAGCAGCTTACGGGACGCGGGGAATGAGCAGTTCTTC. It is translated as CASSLRDAGNEQFF.

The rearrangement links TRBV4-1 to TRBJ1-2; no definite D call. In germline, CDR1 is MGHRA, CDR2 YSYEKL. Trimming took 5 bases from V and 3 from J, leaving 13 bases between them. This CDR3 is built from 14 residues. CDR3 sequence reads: CASSGYSRDYGYTF. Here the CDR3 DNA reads TGCGCCAGCAGCGGATACAGCCGGGACTATGGCTACACCTTC.

DNA of the CDR3: TGTGCCAGCAGTGCGATAGGGGGGTCGCCCCAGCATTTT. This sequence encodes CASSAIGGSPQHF. The chain uses TRBV6-5 and TRBJ1-5; weak D call: TRBD1 (6 bases). Trimming removed 5 bases at V and 9 bases at J, with 14 bases between. From germline, CDR1 is MNHEY and CDR2 SVGAGI. This CDR3 has 13 residues.

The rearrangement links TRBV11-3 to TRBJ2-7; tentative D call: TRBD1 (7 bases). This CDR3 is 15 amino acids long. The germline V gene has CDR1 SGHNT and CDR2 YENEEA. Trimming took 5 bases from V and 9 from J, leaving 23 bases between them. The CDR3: CASSPHGGQLSWQYF. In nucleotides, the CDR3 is TGTGCCAGCAGCCCCCACGGGGGACAGTTATCGTGGCAGTACTTC.

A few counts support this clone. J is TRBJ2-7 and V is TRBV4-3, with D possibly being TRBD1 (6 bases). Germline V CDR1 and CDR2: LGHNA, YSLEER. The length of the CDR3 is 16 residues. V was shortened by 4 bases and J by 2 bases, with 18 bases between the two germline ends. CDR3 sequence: CASSRERWTDTYEQYF. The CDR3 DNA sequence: TGCGCCAGCAGCCGGGAACGGTGGACAGATACCTACGAGCAGTACTTC.

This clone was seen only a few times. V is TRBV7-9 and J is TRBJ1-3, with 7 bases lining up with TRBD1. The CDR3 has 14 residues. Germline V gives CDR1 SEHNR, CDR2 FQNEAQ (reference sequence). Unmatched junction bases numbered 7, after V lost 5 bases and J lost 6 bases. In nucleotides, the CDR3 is TGTGCCAGCAGCCACCGGGACAGTTCAAACACCATATATTTT. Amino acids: CASSHRDSSNTIYF.

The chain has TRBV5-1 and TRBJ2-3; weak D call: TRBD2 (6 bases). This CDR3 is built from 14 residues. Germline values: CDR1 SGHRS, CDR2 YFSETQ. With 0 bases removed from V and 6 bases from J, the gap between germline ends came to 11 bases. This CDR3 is CASSLDRGGDTQYF. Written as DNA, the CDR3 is TGCGCCAGCAGCTTGGATAGGGGAGGTGATACGCAGTATTTT.

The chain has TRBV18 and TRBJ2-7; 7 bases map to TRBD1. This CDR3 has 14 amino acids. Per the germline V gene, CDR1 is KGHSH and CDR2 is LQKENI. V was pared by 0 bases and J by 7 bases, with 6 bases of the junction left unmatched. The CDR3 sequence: CASSPPDRPWEQYF. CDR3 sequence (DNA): TGTGCCAGCTCACCACCGGACAGGCCTTGGGAGCAGTACTTC.

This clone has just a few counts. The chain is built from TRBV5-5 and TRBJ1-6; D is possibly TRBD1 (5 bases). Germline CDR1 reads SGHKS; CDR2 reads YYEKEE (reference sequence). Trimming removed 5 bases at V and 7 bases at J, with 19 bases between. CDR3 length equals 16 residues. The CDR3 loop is CASSWDLRVGNSPLHF. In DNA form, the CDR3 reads TGTGCCAGCAGTTGGGACCTCAGGGTTGGGAATTCACCCCTCCACTTT.

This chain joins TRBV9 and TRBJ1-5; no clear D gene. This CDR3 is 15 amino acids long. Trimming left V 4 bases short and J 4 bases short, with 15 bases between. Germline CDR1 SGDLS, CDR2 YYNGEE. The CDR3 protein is CASSPSSGRNQPQHF. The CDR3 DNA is TGTGCCAGCAGCCCCTCCTCGGGAAGGAATCAGCCCCAGCATTTT.

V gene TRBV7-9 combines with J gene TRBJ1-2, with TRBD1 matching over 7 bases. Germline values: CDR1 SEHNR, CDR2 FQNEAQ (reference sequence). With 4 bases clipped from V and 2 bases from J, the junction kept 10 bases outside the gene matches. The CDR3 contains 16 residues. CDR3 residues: CASSSLVGRGNYGYTF. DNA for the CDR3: TGTGCCAGCAGCTCGCTCGTGGGCAGGGGGAACTATGGCTACACCTTC.

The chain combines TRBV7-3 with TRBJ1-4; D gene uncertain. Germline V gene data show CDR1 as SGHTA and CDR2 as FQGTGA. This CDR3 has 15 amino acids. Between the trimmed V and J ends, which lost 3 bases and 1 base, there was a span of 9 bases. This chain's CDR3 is CASSFRRGTNEKLFF. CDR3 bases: TGTGCCAGCAGCTTCCGACGGGGAACTAATGAAAAACTGTTTTTT. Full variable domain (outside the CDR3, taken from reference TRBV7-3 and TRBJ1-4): GAGVSQTPSNKVTEKGKYVELRCDPISGHTALYWYRQSLGQGPEFLIYFQGTGAADDSGLPNDRFFAVRPEGSVSTLKIQRTERGDSAVYLCASSFRRGTNEKLFFGSGTQLSVL.

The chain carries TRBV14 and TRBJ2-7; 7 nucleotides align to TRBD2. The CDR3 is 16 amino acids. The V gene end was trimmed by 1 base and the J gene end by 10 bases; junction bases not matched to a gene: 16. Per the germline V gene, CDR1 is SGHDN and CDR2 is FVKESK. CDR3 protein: CASSQVGRTRGGIQYF. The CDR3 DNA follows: TGTGCCAGCAGCCAAGTGGGAAGGACTAGAGGCGGGATACAGTACTTC. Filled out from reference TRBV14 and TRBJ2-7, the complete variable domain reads EAGVTQFPSHSVIEKGQTVTLRCDPISGHDNLYWYRRVMGKEIKFLLHFVKESKQDESGMPNNRFLAERTGGTYSTLKVQPAELEDSGVYFCASSQVGRTRGGIQYFGPGTRLTVT.

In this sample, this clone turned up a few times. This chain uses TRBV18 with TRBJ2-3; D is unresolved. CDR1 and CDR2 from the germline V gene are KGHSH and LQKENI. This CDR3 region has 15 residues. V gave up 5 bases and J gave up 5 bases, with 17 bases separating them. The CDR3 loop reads CASSSLPNLGDTQYF. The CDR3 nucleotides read TGTGCCAGCTCATCCCTGCCGAATTTGGGAGATACGCAGTATTTT.

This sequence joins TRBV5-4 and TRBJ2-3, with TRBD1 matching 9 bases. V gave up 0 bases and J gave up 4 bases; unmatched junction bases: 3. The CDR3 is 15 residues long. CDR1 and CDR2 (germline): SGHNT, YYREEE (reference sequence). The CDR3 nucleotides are TGTGCCAGCAGCTTGGGGGACAGGGCCGCAGATACGCAGTATTTT. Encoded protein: CASSLGDRAADTQYF.

The CDR3 DNA reads as TGTGCCAGCAGCTTATGGTTCGTTAATCAGCCCCAGCATTTT. This encodes CASSLWFVNQPQHF. This chain links TRBV7-6 with TRBJ1-5; D not certain. Trimming removed 2 bases from V and 4 bases from J, with 9 bases in between. Germline V gene lookup returns CDR1 SGHVS and CDR2 FNYEAQ. This CDR3 contains 14 residues.